The next 30 T cell receptor beta chains were all read from a single sample in a study of shared clonotypes between healthy human individuals (dated by TCRdb to about 2020). Library creation used the immunoSEQ multiplex PCR assay. TCRdb obtained this table from immuneACCESS and retained in-frame rearrangements with V and J assigned. These tables miss some clones; where compared with another copy, unresolved V genes account for less than half of the shortfall, and the remainder is unexplained. This sample holds some 980,000 clones; over 60% were observed only once. Approximately 1.5% of the sample is held by the ten biggest clonotypes. Sequenced material: memory CD4+ T cells sorted from blood. The cell subset or site label here, explained by the study, means: CD45RA-negative fraction. These TCRs come from a man between 18 and 29 years old in good health.

V usage is TRBV5-1 and J usage is TRBJ2-5; D is uncertain. Germline CDR1 SGHRS, CDR2 YFSETQ. The CDR3 loop spans 15 amino acids. Deletions cut 4 bases from V and 2 bases from J, with 15 bases between. The CDR3, as DNA: TGCGCCAGCAGCGACCTCGGCCTTGGGCAAGAGACCCAGTACTTC. Its translation is CASSDLGLGQETQYF.

This sequence joins TRBV18 and TRBJ2-7; D gene ambiguous. CDR1 KGHSH and CDR2 LQKENI come from the germline V gene. The V end was cut by 0 bases, the J end by 2 bases, with 8 bases between. The CDR3 loop spans 14 amino acids. Here the CDR3 DNA reads TGTGCCAGCTCACCACCGACGGGTCCCTACGAGCAGTACTTC. As protein: CASSPPTGPYEQYF.

The chain joins TRBV11-2 to TRBJ2-2, with 10 bases fitting TRBD1. The ends lost 5 bases at V and 4 bases at J; junction bases unmatched: 7. This CDR3 has 16 residues. The V gene's germline CDR1 is SGHAT and CDR2 FQNNGV. CDR3 nucleotides: TGTGCCAGCAGCCCGGGGGGACAGGGGTTCACCGGGGAGCTGTTTTTT. It codes for CASSPGGQGFTGELFF.

The rearrangement links TRBV6-1 to TRBJ2-7; the match to TRBD1 covers 10 bases. Germline CDR1 MNHNS, CDR2 SASEGT. J gave up 4 bases and V 6 bases, and 9 bases lay outside the gene matches. This CDR3 contains 15 residues. CDR3 loop: CASRAGGTGAYEQYF. In nucleotides, the CDR3 is TGTGCCAGCAGGGCCGGGGGGACAGGGGCTTACGAGCAGTACTTC.

The rearrangement joins TRBV6-1 to TRBJ1-4, with no clear D. The germline gives CDR1 MNHNS, CDR2 SASEGT. The length of the CDR3 is 12 residues. Trimming removed 6 bases from V and 8 bases from J, with 10 bases in between. CDR3 amino acids: CASSARREKLFF. Here the CDR3 DNA reads TGTGCCAGCAGCGCCAGACGGGAAAAACTGTTTTTT.

DNA of the CDR3: TGTGCCAGCAACCCCTCACAGGGGCGCTACAATGAGCAGTTCTTC. The encoded protein is CASNPSQGRYNEQFF. V usage is TRBV14 and J usage is TRBJ2-1, with TRBD1 matching over 7 bases. Germline loops: CDR1 SGHDN, CDR2 FVKESK. Germline trimming cut 7 bases from V and 3 bases from J; bases unmatched to any gene: 9. The CDR3 has 15 residues.

The V and J genes are TRBV4-3 and TRBJ2-2; D unclear. This CDR3 is 15 amino acids long. The V end was cut by 0 bases, the J end by 6 bases, with 11 bases between. Germline lookup yields CDR1 LGHNA and CDR2 YSLEER. The CDR3 is CASSQDVGYSGELFF. The CDR3 DNA sequence: TGCGCCAGCAGCCAAGATGTCGGATATTCCGGGGAGCTGTTTTTT.

V and J are TRBV10-2 and TRBJ2-5; 8 bases are a match to TRBD2. The germline V gene encodes CDR1 WSHSY and CDR2 SAAADI. The CDR3 runs to 15 residues. The V gene end was trimmed by 5 bases and the J gene end by 1 base; junction bases not matched to a gene: 6. The CDR3 DNA follows: TGCGCCAGCAGTTTCGGGAGGGCGGGCCAAGAGACCCAGTACTTC. This codes for CASSFGRAGQETQYF.

The table lists this clone with a few counts. Other DNA sequences in this specimen translate into the identical CDR3. This rearrangement joins TRBV4-1 to TRBJ2-7, with 9 bases aligning to TRBD1. CDR3 length: 14 amino acids. Trimming removed 1 base from V and 3 bases from J; junction bases left unmatched: 1. The germline V gene has CDR1 MGHRA and CDR2 YSYEKL. This chain's CDR3 is CASSQADRGYEQYF. The CDR3 coding sequence is TGCGCCAGCAGCCAAGCGGACAGGGGCTACGAGCAGTACTTC.

The rearrangement joins TRBV27 to TRBJ1-5; D might be TRBD1 (5 bases). The germline CDR1 and CDR2 sequences are MNHEY and SMNVEV (reference sequence). Trimming shortened V by 0 bases and J by 4 bases, and 7 bases separated the two germline ends. This CDR3 is 14 amino acids long. CDR3 region: CASSLSRVNQPQHF. CDR3 coding DNA: TGTGCCAGCAGTTTATCCAGGGTAAATCAGCCCCAGCATTTT.

The chain is built from TRBV10-3 and TRBJ1-2, with TRBD1 as a possible D gene (6 bases). The ends were cut back, 6 bases at V and 2 bases at J, with 19 bases in the middle. CDR3 length: 16 amino acids. Germline V lookup: CDR1 ENHRY, CDR2 SYGVKD. The DNA of the CDR3 is TGTGCCATCAGAGGTACAGGGCCCGCCTTAAACTATGGCTACACCTTC. Protein: CAIRGTGPALNYGYTF.

This clone showed up just once. The V and J genes are TRBV7-2 and TRBJ2-7; tentatively, D is TRBD1 (6 bases). CDR3 length equals 14 residues. Per the germline V gene, CDR1 is SGHTA and CDR2 is FQGNSA. The V and J ends lost 1 base and 5 bases respectively, with 12 bases between them. CDR3 loop: CASSLGQEVHEQYF. CDR3 in DNA: TGTGCCAGCAGCTTAGGACAGGAGGTTCACGAGCAGTACTTC.

The rearrangement links TRBV28 to TRBJ2-1; TRBD2 aligns across 13 bases. Germline values: CDR1 MDHEN, CDR2 SYDVKM. This CDR3 has 15 amino acids. Trimming cost V 8 bases and J 4 bases; bases outside gene matches: 5. The CDR3 DNA is TGTGCCAGCGCCCGGACTAGCGGGGGATACAATGAGCAGTTCTTC. Translated: CASARTSGGYNEQFF. The entire variable domain, with the rest obtained from reference TRBV28 and TRBJ2-1, is as follows: DVKVTQSSRYLVKRTGEKVFLECVQDMDHENMFWYRQDPGLGLRLIYFSYDVKMKEKGDIPEGYSVSREKKERFSLILESASTNQTSMYLCASARTSGGYNEQFFGPGTRLTVL.

This clone was seen only a few times. J is TRBJ2-1 and V is TRBV9; D gene unclear. This CDR3 is built from 15 residues. Germline V gene sequence: CDR1 SGDLS, CDR2 YYNGEE. V lost 3 bases, J lost 0 bases, and 10 bases lay in between. The CDR3 protein is CASSASMGSYNEQFF. As DNA, the CDR3 is TGTGCCAGCAGCGCTTCTATGGGCTCCTACAATGAGCAGTTCTTC.

The chain links TRBV27 to TRBJ1-2; a possible D gene is TRBD1 (5 bases). Germline CDR1 and CDR2: MNHEY and SMNVEV (reference sequence). The CDR3 covers 13 residues. V was trimmed by 4 bases and J by 4 bases, leaving 10 bases between them. The CDR3 DNA follows: TGTGCCAGCAGTTCTAATACAGGCTATGGCTACACCTTC. Its protein is CASSSNTGYGYTF.

The chain links TRBV7-9 to TRBJ1-1, with a tentative D call TRBD1 (6 bases). This CDR3 has 15 residues. The germline V gene encodes CDR1 SEHNR and CDR2 FQNEAQ (reference sequence). V lost 6 bases and J lost 2, with 16 bases in between. CDR3 residues: CASSPGAGQNTEAFF. The DNA of the CDR3 is TGTGCCAGCAGTCCAGGGGCAGGGCAAAACACTGAAGCTTTCTTT.

CDR3 sequence: CASSVDGWAGVETQYF. CDR3 in DNA: TGTGCCAGCAGCGTAGATGGGTGGGCCGGGGTGGAGACCCAGTACTTC. This chain joins TRBV9 and TRBJ2-5; TRBD2 might be the D (5 bases). Trimming cost V 0 bases and J 5 bases, with 17 bases left between them. Germline V gene lookup returns CDR1 SGDLS and CDR2 YYNGEE. This CDR3 spans 16 amino acids.

This clone was detected a few times. V is TRBV7-2 and J is TRBJ1-3; D is ambiguous. From germline, CDR1 is SGHTA and CDR2 FQGNSA. The CDR3 sequence is 17 residues long. V lost 2 bases, J lost 0 bases, and 14 bases lay in between. CDR3 sequence: CASSLSVAASSGNTIYF. CDR3 DNA sequence: TGTGCCAGCAGCTTAAGTGTGGCGGCGAGCTCTGGAAACACCATATATTTT.

This clone was seen a handful of times. The same CDR3 also results from other DNA sequences found in this sample. CDR3: CASSLGTQETQYF. Written as DNA, the CDR3 is TGTGCCAGCAGCTTAGGGACACAAGAGACCCAGTACTTC. The V gene is TRBV11-3, the J gene TRBJ2-5; the D gene is possibly TRBD1 (5 bases). V was cut by 1 base and J by 2 bases, with 5 bases left in between. CDR1 SGHNT and CDR2 YENEEA come from the germline V gene. This CDR3 has 13 amino acids.

With respect to this clone: The junction differs from germline at one of its ends, possibly a read error. The chain employs TRBV6-5 and TRBJ2-3, with D perhaps TRBD2 (5 bases). The CDR3 loop spans 11 amino acids. Germline CDR1 reads MNHEY; CDR2 reads SVGAGI. CDR3 sequence (DNA): TGTGCCAGCAGTGAATATCAGGACTTCCAGTTT. It codes for CASSEYQDFQF.

The J gene is TRBJ1-5, the V gene TRBV27; D remains unclear. V lost 3 bases and J lost 0, with 6 bases in between. The CDR3 totals 14 residues. CDR1 MNHEY and CDR2 SMNVEV come from the germline V gene (reference sequence). The CDR3 sequence is CASSFGDSNQPQHF. The CDR3 bases are TGTGCCAGCAGTTTTGGGGATAGCAATCAGCCCCAGCATTTT.

The rearrangement joins TRBV9 to TRBJ2-1; 7 nucleotides align to TRBD2. CDR1 SGDLS and CDR2 YYNGEE come from the germline V gene. The J segment lost 4 bases and the V segment lost 4 bases, leaving 8 bases of the junction unmatched. The CDR3 runs 15 residues. Here the CDR3 DNA reads TGTGCCAGCAGCTTCAGGCGGGAGTCGTACAATGAGCAGTTCTTC. Translating gives CASSFRRESYNEQFF.

In its sample, this clone was seen a few times. This chain links TRBV4-1 with TRBJ1-4; 9 bases align to TRBD1. V gave up 2 bases and J gave up 8 bases; unmatched junction bases: 6. The CDR3 is made up of 15 amino acids. The germline CDR1 and CDR2 sequences are MGHRA and YSYEKL. This CDR3 is CASSQRDRELEKLFF. In DNA, the CDR3 is TGCGCCAGCAGCCAACGGGACAGGGAACTAGAAAAACTGTTTTTT.

The J gene is TRBJ1-2, the V gene TRBV11-2, with 10 bases that match TRBD1. The V segment lost 5 bases and the J segment 8 bases; nucleotides outside the gene matches: 11. CDR3 length: 15 amino acids. Germline loops: CDR1 SGHAT, CDR2 FQNNGV. The CDR3 DNA reads TGTGCCAGCAGCCCCAGACAGGGGGCTAGAGAAGGCTACACCTTC. It encodes CASSPRQGAREGYTF.

This chain uses TRBV28 with TRBJ1-2; 8 nucleotides agree with TRBD1. The V gene's germline CDR1 is MDHEN and CDR2 SYDVKM. CDR3 length: 15 amino acids. J lost 6 bases, V lost 3 bases, and 9 bases had no gene match. The CDR3 DNA reads as TGTGCCAGCAGTTTCCCCGAGGGGACAGGCAATGGCTACACCTTC. It specifies CASSFPEGTGNGYTF.

This chain's CDR3 is CASSFTAGGRETQYF. Here the CDR3 DNA reads TGTGCCAGCAGCTTTACTGCGGGGGGGCGTGAGACCCAGTACTTC. This rearrangement joins TRBV9 to TRBJ2-5; the match to TRBD2 covers 9 bases. The germline CDR1 and CDR2 sequences are SGDLS and YYNGEE. CDR3 length: 15 amino acids. The junction had 9 bases not matched to a gene; V was cut back by 4 bases and J by 5 bases.

The chain couples TRBV6-1 to TRBJ2-2; the D is unclear. The germline V gene has CDR1 MNHNS and CDR2 SASEGT. This CDR3 has 13 amino acids. V shed 6 bases and J shed 4 bases, with 9 bases lying between them. The CDR3 coding sequence is TGTGCCAGCAGGACGGTAGGCACCGGGGAGCTGTTTTTT. Amino acids: CASRTVGTGELFF.

CDR3 bases: TGTGCCAGCAGCTCGGACACCTCGAACACTGAAGCTTTCTTT. Protein: CASSSDTSNTEAFF. The rearrangement uses TRBV7-9 and TRBJ1-1; D perhaps matches TRBD1 (5 bases). The germline V gene encodes CDR1 SEHNR and CDR2 FQNEAQ (reference sequence). Deletions cut 4 bases from V and 1 base from J, with 10 bases between. The CDR3 has 14 residues.

This clone was recorded many times. The genes are TRBV5-8 and TRBJ1-1; the D gene is possibly TRBD1 (6 bases). V lost 9 bases, J lost 1 base, and 13 bases lay in between. Germline CDR1 reads SGHTS; CDR2 reads YDEGEE. The CDR3 consists of 13 residues. CDR3 residues: CATQIQGNTEAFF. The CDR3 coding sequence is TGTGCCACCCAAATACAGGGGAACACTGAAGCTTTCTTT.

The gene calls are TRBV6-5 and TRBJ1-5; no reliable D call. Germline lookup yields CDR1 MNHEY and CDR2 SVGAGI. The length of the CDR3 is 12 residues. Trimming pared 5 bases from V and 8 bases from J, leaving 10 bases between. The CDR3 DNA follows: TGTGCCAGCAGTCCCGAAACTGAGCCCCAGCATTTT. It specifies CASSPETEPQHF.